These 29 T cell receptor beta chains were sequenced from one sample in a study of graft-versus-host responses after intestinal transplantation. Here immunoSEQ multiplex PCR was the method, and the copy in TCRdb shows in-frame clones only, minus some. The repertoire consists of some 70,000 clones, with 80% to 95% occurring once and the leading ten covering 6.5% to 7%. Specimen: bone marrow, collected 734 days after intestinal transplantation. The receptors here all came from a human patient who received an intestinal transplant, so some T cells may come from the graft donor.

This clone appeared once. The V gene is TRBV6-1, the J gene TRBJ1-5, with D unclear. CDR1 MNHNS and CDR2 SASEGT come from the germline V gene. The CDR3 extends over 15 amino acids. V shed 6 bases and J shed 0 bases, with 12 bases lying between them. CDR3 nucleotides: TGTGCCAGCAGCCGCGGACTTTATAGCAATCAGCCCCAGCATTTT. This encodes CASSRGLYSNQPQHF.

The chain joins TRBV9 to TRBJ2-2, with no clear D. Trimming pared 0 bases from V and 6 bases from J, leaving 6 bases between. Germline V lookup: CDR1 SGDLS, CDR2 YYNGEE. The CDR3 runs 13 residues. As DNA, the CDR3 is TGTGCCAGCAGCGTAGGACTCCCCGGGGAGCTGTTTTTT. The encoded protein is CASSVGLPGELFF.

The chain links TRBV7-9 to TRBJ1-6; 7 nucleotides match TRBD1. CDR1 SEHNR and CDR2 FQNEAQ come from the germline V gene (reference sequence). J gave up 4 bases and V 5 bases, and 17 bases lay outside the gene matches. CDR3 length: 19 amino acids. The CDR3 DNA is TGTGCCAGCAGCCCGTCGCCGGAGACAGGGTTGAGATATAATTCACCCCTCCACTTT. This gives the protein CASSPSPETGLRYNSPLHF.

This chain links TRBV18 with TRBJ2-1; TRBD2 might be the D (6 bases). The germline V gene has CDR1 KGHSH and CDR2 LQKENI. Trimming cost V 3 bases and J 2 bases, with 14 bases left between them. The CDR3 length is 16 residues. The DNA for the CDR3 is TGTGCCAGCTCACCCGAAATGGGGGGAACCTACAATGAGCAGTTCTTC. Protein: CASSPEMGGTYNEQFF.

The J gene is TRBJ2-3, the V gene TRBV11-1; D unclear. V was shortened by 1 base and J by 2 bases, with 22 bases between the two germline ends. Germline V gene lookup returns CDR1 SGHAT and CDR2 FQDESV (reference sequence). The CDR3 has 19 residues. The CDR3 protein is CASSLVTGYAQIATDTQYF. The CDR3 DNA is TGTGCCAGCAGCTTAGTTACTGGTTACGCACAAATTGCCACAGATACGCAGTATTTT.

J is TRBJ1-1 and V is TRBV28; D is undetermined. Germline-derived CDR1 and CDR2 are MDHEN and SYDVKM. V was clipped by 5 bases and J by 0 bases, with 13 bases between them. This CDR3 spans 15 amino acids. The CDR3 here is CASSPPSSMNTEAFF. The CDR3 nucleotides are TGTGCCAGCAGTCCCCCCAGCTCTATGAACACTGAAGCTTTCTTT.

The chain carries TRBV6-5 and TRBJ1-3; weak D call: TRBD1 (5 bases). Germline V CDR1 and CDR2: MNHEY, SVGAGI. V lost 2 bases and J 3 bases, leaving 11 bases between the germline ends. The length of the CDR3 is 15 residues. The CDR3 sequence is CASSYGGFSGNTIYF. Here the CDR3 DNA reads TGTGCCAGCAGTTACGGGGGATTCAGTGGAAACACCATATATTTT.

This chain links TRBV2 with TRBJ1-1, with 8 bases aligning to TRBD1. This CDR3 spans 16 amino acids. Germline V gene sequence: CDR1 SNHLY, CDR2 FYNNEI. V lost 5 bases to trimming and J lost 1 base; unmatched junction nucleotides: 9. The CDR3 nucleotides read TGTGCCAGCAGTTTTCTTCAGGGGGCCAGGAACACTGAAGCTTTCTTT. Translating it yields CASSFLQGARNTEAFF.

The chain employs TRBV7-7 and TRBJ2-5; TRBD2 aligns across 11 bases. The CDR3 contains 17 residues. Germline V gene lookup returns CDR1 SSHAT and CDR2 FNYEAQ (reference sequence). After removal of 1 base from V and 3 bases from J, the junction contained 7 bases not matched to a gene. The CDR3, as DNA: TGTGCCAGCAGCTTAGAATGGACGGGACTAGCGGAAGAGACCCAGTACTTC. Amino acids: CASSLEWTGLAEETQYF. The full variable domain, with the rest looked up from reference TRBV7-7 and TRBJ2-5, is GAGVSQSPRYKVTKRGQDVTLRCDPISSHATLYWYQQALGQGPEFLTYFNYEAQPDKSGLPSDRFSAERPEGSISTLTIQRTEQRDSAMYRCASSLEWTGLAEETQYFGPGTRLLVL.

About this clone itself: The missing conserved phenylalanine or tryptophan at the end of this CDR3 makes a read error likely. CDR3 loop: CASSPRTSFYEQYL. CDR3 bases: TGTGCCAGCAGCCCCAGGACTAGCTTCTACGAGCAGTACCTC. The chain uses TRBV7-9 and TRBJ2-7, with 8 bases matching TRBD2. Trimming cost V 5 bases and J 3 bases; bases outside gene matches: 6. This CDR3 is 14 amino acids long. Germline lookup yields CDR1 SEHNR and CDR2 FQNEAQ (reference sequence).

This clone was seen a single time. The chain links TRBV27 to TRBJ1-2, with 9 bases that match TRBD1. The CDR3 is made up of 13 amino acids. Germline CDR1 and CDR2: MNHEY and SMNVEV (reference sequence). V was pared by 5 bases and J by 7 bases, with 5 bases of the junction left unmatched. CDR3 DNA: TGTGCCAGCAGTCCGGGACAGGGATTTGGCTACACCTTC. Protein product: CASSPGQGFGYTF.

The chain couples TRBV7-9 to TRBJ2-6; D is unresolved. From germline, CDR1 is SEHNR and CDR2 FQNEAQ (reference sequence). The CDR3 spans 15 residues. Trimming stripped 1 base from V and 0 bases from J, with 4 bases between. The CDR3 DNA sequence: TGTGCCAGCAGCTTAGGGGGCTCTGGGGCCAACGTCCTGACTTTC. This codes for CASSLGGSGANVLTF.

The J gene is TRBJ1-6, the V gene TRBV2; possibly TRBD1 for D (5 bases). Germline CDR1 reads SNHLY; CDR2 reads FYNNEI. The germline V and J ends were trimmed by 8 bases and 7 bases, with 15 bases remaining between them. This CDR3 has 14 residues. CDR3 amino acids: CASGTWTLNSPLHF. The CDR3 DNA follows: TGTGCCAGCGGGACTTGGACGCTAAATTCACCCCTCCACTTT.

This rearrangement joins TRBV6-5 to TRBJ1-6; D perhaps matches TRBD1 (5 bases). This CDR3 spans 15 amino acids. The germline V gene has CDR1 MNHEY and CDR2 SVGAGI. Between the trimmed V and J ends, which lost 6 bases and 9 bases, there was a span of 18 bases. CDR3 protein: CASSPAGGFFSPLHF. In DNA form, the CDR3 reads TGTGCCAGCAGCCCCGCCGGGGGGTTTTTTTCACCCCTCCACTTT.

The chain links TRBV6-5 to TRBJ2-5; 13 nucleotides align to TRBD2. The V gene's germline CDR1 is MNHEY and CDR2 SVGAGI. There are 14 residues in the CDR3. The J segment lost 2 bases and the V segment lost 8 bases, leaving 2 bases of the junction unmatched. The CDR3 DNA sequence: TGTGCCAGCTGGACTAGCGGGAGACAAGAGACCCAGTACTTC. It codes for CASWTSGRQETQYF.

The genes are TRBV7-2 and TRBJ2-1; TRBD2 matches 10 bases. Germline V gene lookup returns CDR1 SGHTA and CDR2 FQGNSA. J was trimmed by 4 bases and V by 5 bases; bases with no gene match: 5. The CDR3 has 15 residues. CDR3 region: CASSEGLAEYNEQFF. As DNA, the CDR3 is TGTGCCAGCAGCGAAGGACTAGCGGAATACAATGAGCAGTTCTTC.

The V call is TRBV11-3, the J call TRBJ2-5; TRBD1 aligns across 10 bases. Trimming removed 1 base from V and 5 bases from J; junction bases left unmatched: 7. The CDR3 runs to 16 residues. CDR1 and CDR2 from the germline V gene are SGHNT and YENEEA. The DNA for the CDR3 is TGTGCCAGCAGCTTAGGTGTGACAGGGGGCTCGGAGACCCAGTACTTC. Translated, it gives CASSLGVTGGSETQYF.

V gene TRBV28 combines with J gene TRBJ2-2, with D possibly matching TRBD2 (5 bases). V lost 3 bases and J lost 4, with 12 bases in between. The CDR3 has 15 residues. Germline CDR1 is MDHEN and CDR2 is SYDVKM. CDR3 DNA sequence: TGTGCCAGCAGTTTTTTAAGCGGAGGCACCGGGGAGCTGTTTTTT. This encodes CASSFLSGGTGELFF.

This chain connects TRBV19 to TRBJ2-7; 7 bases line up with TRBD1. V lost 7 bases, J lost 2 bases, and 5 bases stayed unmatched. Germline V gives CDR1 LNHDA, CDR2 SQIVND (reference sequence). This CDR3 has 13 residues. The CDR3 nucleotides are TGTGCCAGTACGGACAGGTATACCTACGAGCAGTACTTC. As protein: CASTDRYTYEQYF.

The chain links TRBV12-5 to TRBJ1-5; D is ambiguous. The CDR3 runs to 13 residues. V lost 2 bases and J 3 bases, leaving 5 bases between the germline ends. Germline values: CDR1 LGHNT, CDR2 FRNRAP. The DNA of the CDR3 is TGTGCTAGTGGTTTGCGTGACAATCAGCCCCAGCATTTT. This gives the protein CASGLRDNQPQHF.

The genes are TRBV11-2 and TRBJ1-2, with TRBD1 matching 8 bases. The CDR3 sequence is 18 residues long. Trimming removed 2 bases from V and 1 base from J; junction bases left unmatched: 12. CDR1 is SGHAT and CDR2 is FQNNGV in the germline V gene. CDR3: CASSLSARGRINNYGYTF. The CDR3 DNA sequence: TGTGCCAGCAGCTTAAGTGCCAGGGGGCGAATCAATAACTATGGCTACACCTTC.

J is TRBJ1-4 and V is TRBV29-1, with D perhaps matching TRBD1 (5 bases). The CDR3 has 12 amino acids. Trimming took 3 bases from V and 10 from J, leaving 12 bases between them. CDR1 is SQVTM, CDR2 ANQGSEA, per germline. CDR3 nucleotides: TGCAGCGTTGATGCGGGGGGTGGAAAACTGTTTTTT. It translates to CSVDAGGGKLFF. The whole variable domain, filled in from reference TRBV29-1 and TRBJ1-4, reads SAVISQKPSRDICQRGTSLTIQCQVDSQVTMMFWYRQQPGQSLTLIATANQGSEATYESGFVIDKFPISRPNLTFSTLTVSNMSPEDSSIYLCSVDAGGGKLFFGSGTQLSVL.

The chain combines TRBV10-2 with TRBJ1-1; D gene uncertain. CDR1 WSHSY and CDR2 SAAADI come from the germline V gene. The CDR3 runs 12 residues. Trimming removed 5 bases from V and 3 bases from J, with 7 bases in between. CDR3 nucleotides: TGCGCCAGCAGTCTGAGTTACACTGAAGCTTTCTTT. Its translation: CASSLSYTEAFF.

The chain recombines TRBV4-1 with TRBJ1-2; 7 bases fit TRBD1. CDR3 length equals 17 residues. CDR1 is MGHRA and CDR2 is YSYEKL in the germline V gene. After removal of 4 bases from V and 2 bases from J, the junction contained 13 bases not matched to a gene. As DNA, the CDR3 is TGCGCCAGCAGCCCAACAGGGGTCGCCTCCCTAAACTATGGCTACACCTTC. Translation: CASSPTGVASLNYGYTF.

J is TRBJ2-2 and V is TRBV6-1, with D unclear. Germline values: CDR1 MNHNS, CDR2 SASEGT. Trimming pared 4 bases from V and 5 bases from J, leaving 20 bases between. CDR3 length: 17 amino acids. CDR3 loop: CASSVVVPAEMTGELFF. DNA of the CDR3: TGTGCCAGCAGTGTAGTGGTCCCTGCGGAAATGACCGGGGAGCTGTTTTTT.

This rearrangement joins TRBV4-1 to TRBJ1-5, with D possibly matching TRBD1 (5 bases). Germline assignment: CDR1 MGHRA and CDR2 YSYEKL. V was clipped by 4 bases and J by 7 bases, with 14 bases between them. The CDR3 is made up of 14 amino acids. For the CDR3, the DNA is TGCGCCAGCAGCCCCTGGGGGGAAGGGCAGCCCCAGCATTTT. It translates to CASSPWGEGQPQHF.

The chain has TRBV19 and TRBJ2-3; tentatively, D is TRBD2 (5 bases). Deletions cut 6 bases from V and 3 bases from J, with 10 bases between. The germline V gene encodes CDR1 LNHDA and CDR2 SQIVND (reference sequence). This CDR3 has 13 residues. The CDR3 DNA sequence: TGTGCCAGTAGCGGGATAGCAACAGATACGCAGTATTTT. Translation gives CASSGIATDTQYF.

The chain recombines TRBV5-4 with TRBJ1-1; D call uncertain. The length of the CDR3 is 15 residues. V lost 0 bases and J lost 5, with 14 bases in between. The V gene's germline CDR1 is SGHNT and CDR2 YYREEE (reference sequence). In DNA, the CDR3 is TGTGCCAGCAGCTTGGGTGGAGGGTCGGGGACTGAAGCTTTCTTT. This codes for CASSLGGGSGTEAFF.

The CDR3: CASSPGDSSYDEQYF. CDR3 in DNA: TGCGCCAGCAGTCCCGGGGACAGTAGCTACGACGAGCAGTACTTC. The rearrangement links TRBV10-2 to TRBJ2-7; 7 bases agree with TRBD1. V was pared by 5 bases and J by 5 bases, with 12 bases of the junction left unmatched. Germline assignment: CDR1 WSHSY and CDR2 SAAADI. There are 15 residues in the CDR3.